This T cell receptor beta chain stems from a study of blood T cell repertoires in COVID-19. Per the germline V gene, CDR1 is MGHRA and CDR2 is YSYEKL. CDR3 length equals 14 residues. V lost 5 bases and J 1 base, leaving 11 bases between the germline ends. TCRdb keeps only in-frame clones here, not all; method: immunoSEQ multiplex PCR. The profile shows 230,000 or so clones, 80% to 85% of them singletons. This receptor was identified in a man over 45 with active or convalescent COVID-19. Sequenced sample: peripheral blood. The V gene is TRBV4-1, the J gene TRBJ1-1, with D maybe TRBD1 (5 bases). The CDR3 sequence is CASSSPTANTEAFF. The CDR3 bases are TGCGCCAGCAGCTCGCCGACAGCGAACACTGAAGCTTTCTTT.